These 10 T cell receptor beta chains came from one sample sequenced in a study of T cells after somatic rescue of genetic block. The assay was immunoSEQ multiplex PCR, and TCRdb's table has in-frame clones only and misses some. Of roughly 11,000 clones in the sample, around 70% were seen once. Sequencing was carried out using peripheral blood mononuclear cells (PBMCs). The origin of the receptors is a boy younger than 18.

This clone turned up a few times. DNA for the CDR3: TGTGCCAGTTATGGACTAGCGGGGTACGAGCAGTACTTC. Amino acids: CASYGLAGYEQYF. V is TRBV6-1 and J is TRBJ2-7; 12 bases match TRBD2. Losses at the gene ends were 9 bases for V and 4 bases for J; bases not matched to a gene: 4. The CDR3 sequence is 13 residues long. Germline CDR1 is MNHNS and CDR2 is SASEGT.

The chain employs TRBV15 and TRBJ1-5; perhaps TRBD1 as D (6 bases). Trimming left V 0 bases short and J 2 bases short, with 11 bases between. The CDR3 loop spans 16 amino acids. The germline gives CDR1 LNHNV, CDR2 YYDKDF (reference sequence). CDR3 DNA: TGTGCCACCAGCAGAGATCTGAGACAGGGCAATCAGCCCCAGCATTTT. Amino acids: CATSRDLRQGNQPQHF.

The rearrangement links TRBV7-3 to TRBJ2-2; D possibly matches TRBD1 or TRBD2 (5 bases each). With 6 bases removed from V and 3 bases from J, the gap between germline ends came to 14 bases. The length of the CDR3 is 15 residues. Per germline, CDR1 SGHTA and CDR2 FQGTGA. Here the CDR3 reads CASRFGGADTGELFF. In nucleotides, the CDR3 is TGTGCCAGCAGGTTTGGGGGAGCGGACACCGGGGAGCTGTTTTTT.

This clone is termed medium-sized. The chain carries TRBV9 and TRBJ1-2; a weak D match, TRBD1 (6 bases). The germline V and J ends were trimmed by 3 bases and 4 bases, with 13 bases remaining between them. CDR1 is SGDLS and CDR2 is YYNGEE in the germline V gene. This CDR3 is 14 amino acids long. The CDR3 sequence is CASSADSDAYGYTF. CDR3 DNA: TGTGCCAGCAGCGCGGACAGTGACGCCTATGGCTACACCTTC.

The V gene is TRBV29-1, the J gene TRBJ1-3; D is ambiguous. V lost 8 bases and J lost 4, with 15 bases in between. Germline values: CDR1 SQVTM, CDR2 ANQGSEA. The CDR3 contains 13 residues. CDR3 DNA sequence: TGCAGCTTCCGCTCACCCGGAGGAAACACCATATATTTT. Protein product: CSFRSPGGNTIYF.

The chain combines TRBV7-3 with TRBJ2-3, with a possible D match to TRBD2 (6 bases). Deletions cut 5 bases from V and 0 bases from J, with 12 bases between. The CDR3 runs 15 residues. Germline lookup yields CDR1 SGHTA and CDR2 FQGTGA. This CDR3 is CASSPSGLSTDTQYF. CDR3 nucleotides: TGTGCCAGCAGCCCAAGCGGGCTTAGCACAGATACGCAGTATTTT. The whole variable domain, remainder taken from reference TRBV7-3 and TRBJ2-3, is GAGVSQTPSNKVTEKGKYVELRCDPISGHTALYWYRQSLGQGPEFLIYFQGTGAADDSGLPNDRFFAVRPEGSVSTLKIQRTERGDSAVYLCASSPSGLSTDTQYFGPGTRLTVL.

This chain links TRBV19 with TRBJ1-2; no definite D call. Germline V lookup: CDR1 LNHDA, CDR2 SQIVND (reference sequence). The CDR3 totals 16 residues. V shed 5 bases and J shed 8 bases, with 24 bases lying between them. The CDR3, as DNA: TGTGCCAGTAGTCGCGCCCGGGCCTCCGAACCTGGAGGCTACACCTTC. This sequence encodes CASSRARASEPGGYTF.

This clone was seen only a few times. The chain employs TRBV4-2 and TRBJ1-2; D is undetermined. The ends were cut back, 5 bases at V and 4 bases at J, with 20 bases in the middle. Germline CDR1 and CDR2: LGHNA and YNFKEQ. This CDR3 has 16 residues. The CDR3 DNA sequence: TGTGCCAGCAGCTCCTCTCAGTGGGCTCCCAGCTATGGCTACACCTTC. Amino acid sequence: CASSSSQWAPSYGYTF.

V and J are TRBV27 and TRBJ2-5; 11 bases line up with TRBD2. Germline loops: CDR1 MNHEY, CDR2 SMNVEV (reference sequence). The CDR3 has 17 residues. Germline trimming cut 5 bases from V and 5 bases from J; bases unmatched to any gene: 13. In nucleotides, the CDR3 is TGTGCCAGCAGTCCCCCCCGACTAGCGGGAACCACTGAGACCCAGTACTTC. Its translation is CASSPPRLAGTTETQYF.

The table lists this clone with a few counts. This chain uses TRBV2 with TRBJ2-1, with 10 bases identical to TRBD2. The germline gives CDR1 SNHLY, CDR2 FYNNEI. CDR3 length equals 15 residues. Germline trimming cut 6 bases from V and 3 bases from J; bases unmatched to any gene: 5. For the CDR3, the DNA is TGTGCCAGCAGACGGACTAGCGGCGACTACAATGAGCAGTTCTTC. It specifies CASRRTSGDYNEQFF.